Listed here are 2 T cell receptor beta chains from one sample, sequenced in a study of blood T cells in healthy people across ages. PCR was performed a second time for about 6 to 12 cycles using a sample-barcoded 5' primer and a J-beta primer mix. TCRdb analysed the 5' RACE reads with MiXCR anew, one entry per CDR3 protein. This sample has some 940,000 distinct CDR3 sequences, with around 29% found just once. The same data also went into a second study, on T cells of mothers and their children.

The material sequenced was blood. The receptors come from a woman aged 40 to 50 in good health.

This rearrangement joins TRBV7-9 to TRBJ2-1; 11 bases are shared with TRBD1. The CDR3 extends over 15 amino acids. V lost 5 bases to trimming and J lost 5 bases; unmatched junction nucleotides: 5. Germline V gene data show CDR1 as SEHNR and CDR2 as FQNEAQ (reference sequence). The CDR3 DNA reads as TGTGCCAGCAGCACCCGGGACAGGGGGGACAATGAGCAGTTCTTC. It encodes CASSTRDRGDNEQFF.

This clonotype occurred a few times. The chain uses TRBV20-1 and TRBJ2-3; 9 nucleotides align to TRBD1. Germline V gene lookup returns CDR1 DFQATT and CDR2 SNEGSKA (reference sequence). J lost 6 bases, V lost 4 bases, and 8 bases had no gene match. The CDR3 has 14 amino acids. This CDR3 reads CSATGQGLADTQYF. CDR3 coding DNA: TGCAGTGCTACGGGACAGGGACTCGCCGATACGCAGTATTTT.